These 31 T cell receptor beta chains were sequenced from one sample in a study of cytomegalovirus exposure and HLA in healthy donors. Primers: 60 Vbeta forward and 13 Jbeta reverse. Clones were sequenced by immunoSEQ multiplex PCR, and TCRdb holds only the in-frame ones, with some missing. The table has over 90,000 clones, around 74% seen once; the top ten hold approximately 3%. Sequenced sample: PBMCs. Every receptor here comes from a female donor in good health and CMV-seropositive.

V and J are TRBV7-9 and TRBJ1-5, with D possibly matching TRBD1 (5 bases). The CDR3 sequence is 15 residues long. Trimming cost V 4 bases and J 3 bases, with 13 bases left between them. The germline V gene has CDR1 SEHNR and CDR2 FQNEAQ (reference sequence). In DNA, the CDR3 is TGTGCCAGCAGCTCGGCAGGGTGGAACAATCAGCCCCAGCATTTT. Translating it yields CASSSAGWNNQPQHF.

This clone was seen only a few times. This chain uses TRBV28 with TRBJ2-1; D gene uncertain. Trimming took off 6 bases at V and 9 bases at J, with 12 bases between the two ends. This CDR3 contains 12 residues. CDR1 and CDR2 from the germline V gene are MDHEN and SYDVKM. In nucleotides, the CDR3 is TGTGCCAGCAGCTCCCTGAGTGGTGAGCAGTTCTTC. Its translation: CASSSLSGEQFF. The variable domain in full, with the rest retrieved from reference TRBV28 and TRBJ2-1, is DVKVTQSSRYLVKRTGEKVFLECVQDMDHENMFWYRQDPGLGLRLIYFSYDVKMKEKGDIPEGYSVSREKKERFSLILESASTNQTSMYLCASSSLSGEQFFGPGTRLTVL.

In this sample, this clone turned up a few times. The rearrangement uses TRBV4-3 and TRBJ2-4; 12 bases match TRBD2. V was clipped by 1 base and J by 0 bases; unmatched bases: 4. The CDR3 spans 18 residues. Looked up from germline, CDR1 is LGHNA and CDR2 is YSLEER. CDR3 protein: CASSQATSGSGAKNIQYF. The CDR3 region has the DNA TGCGCCAGCAGCCAAGCGACTAGCGGGAGTGGAGCCAAAAACATTCAGTACTTC.

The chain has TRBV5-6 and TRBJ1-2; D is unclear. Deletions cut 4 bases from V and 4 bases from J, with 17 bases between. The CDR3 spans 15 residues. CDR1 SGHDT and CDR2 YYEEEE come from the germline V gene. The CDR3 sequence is CASSRGQAPSYGYTF. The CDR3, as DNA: TGTGCCAGCAGCCGCGGGCAGGCCCCCTCCTATGGCTACACCTTC.

As DNA, the CDR3 is TGTGCCTGGCAACAGGGAAATGCTGGAAACACCATATATTTT. This gives the protein CAWQQGNAGNTIYF. This sequence joins TRBV30 and TRBJ1-3; weak D call: TRBD1 (6 bases). CDR1 is GTSNPN and CDR2 is SVGIG in the germline V gene (reference sequence). The CDR3 loop spans 14 amino acids. Trimming took off 5 bases at V and 2 bases at J, with 13 bases between the two ends. Full variable domain (missing parts from reference TRBV30 and TRBJ1-3): SQTIHQWPATLVQPVGSPLSLECTVEGTSNPNLYWYRQAAGRGLQLLFYSVGIGQISSEVPQNLSASRPQDRQFILSSKKLLLSDSGFYLCAWQQGNAGNTIYFGEGSWLTVV.

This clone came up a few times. CDR3 sequence (DNA): TGCAGCGTCCCCTCCCGGGGGGGTAGCGGCGGGGAGCTGTTTTTT. It specifies CSVPSRGGSGGELFF. V is TRBV29-1 and J is TRBJ2-2; TRBD2 agrees at 8 bases. The J segment lost 7 bases and the V segment lost 6 bases, leaving 13 bases of the junction unmatched. CDR1 is SQVTM and CDR2 is ANQGSEA in the germline V gene. The CDR3 runs 15 residues.

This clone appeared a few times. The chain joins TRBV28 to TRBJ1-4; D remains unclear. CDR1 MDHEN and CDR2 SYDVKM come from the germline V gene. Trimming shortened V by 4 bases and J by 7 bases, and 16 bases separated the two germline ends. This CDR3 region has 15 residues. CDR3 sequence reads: CASSSSGVGSEKLFF. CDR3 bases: TGTGCCAGCAGTTCGTCTGGGGTAGGGAGTGAAAAACTGTTTTTT.

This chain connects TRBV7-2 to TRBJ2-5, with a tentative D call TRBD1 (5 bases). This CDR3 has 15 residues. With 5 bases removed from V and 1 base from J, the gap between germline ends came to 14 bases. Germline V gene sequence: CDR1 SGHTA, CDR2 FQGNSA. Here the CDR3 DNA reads TGTGCCAGCAGCCCCCAGGGCTGGTTCCAAGAGACCCAGTACTTC. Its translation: CASSPQGWFQETQYF.

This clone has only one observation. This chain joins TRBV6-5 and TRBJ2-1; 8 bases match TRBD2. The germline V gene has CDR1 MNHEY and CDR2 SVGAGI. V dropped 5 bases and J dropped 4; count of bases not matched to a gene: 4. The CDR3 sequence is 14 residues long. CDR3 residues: CASSRGGGYNEQFF. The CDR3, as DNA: TGTGCCAGCAGTCGGGGGGGCGGATACAATGAGCAGTTCTTC.

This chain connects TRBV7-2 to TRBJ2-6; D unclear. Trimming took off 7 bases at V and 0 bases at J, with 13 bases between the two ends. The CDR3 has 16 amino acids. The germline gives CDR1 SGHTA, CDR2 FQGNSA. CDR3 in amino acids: CASTPWASSGANVLTF. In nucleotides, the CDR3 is TGTGCCAGCACCCCCTGGGCCAGCTCTGGGGCCAACGTCCTGACTTTC. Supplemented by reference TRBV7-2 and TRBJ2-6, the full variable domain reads GAGVSQSPSNKVTEKGKDVELRCDPISGHTALYWYRQSLGQGLEFLIYFQGNSAPDKSGLPSDRFSAERTGGSVSTLTIQRTQQEDSAVYLCASTPWASSGANVLTFGAGSRLTVL.

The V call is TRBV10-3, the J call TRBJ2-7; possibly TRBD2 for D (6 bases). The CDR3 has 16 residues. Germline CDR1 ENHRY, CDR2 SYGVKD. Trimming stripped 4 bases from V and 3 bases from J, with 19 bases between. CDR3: CAISALTRSSLYEQYF. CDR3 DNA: TGTGCCATCAGTGCATTGACTAGGTCTTCTCTCTACGAGCAGTACTTC.

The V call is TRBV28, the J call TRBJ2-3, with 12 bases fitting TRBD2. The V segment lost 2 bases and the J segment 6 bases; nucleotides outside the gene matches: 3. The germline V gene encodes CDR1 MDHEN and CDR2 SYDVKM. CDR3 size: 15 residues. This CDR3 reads CASSLLAGGRDTQYF. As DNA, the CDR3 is TGTGCCAGCAGTTTACTAGCGGGAGGGAGGGATACGCAGTATTTT. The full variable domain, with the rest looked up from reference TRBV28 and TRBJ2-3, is DVKVTQSSRYLVKRTGEKVFLECVQDMDHENMFWYRQDPGLGLRLIYFSYDVKMKEKGDIPEGYSVSREKKERFSLILESASTNQTSMYLCASSLLAGGRDTQYFGPGTRLTVL.

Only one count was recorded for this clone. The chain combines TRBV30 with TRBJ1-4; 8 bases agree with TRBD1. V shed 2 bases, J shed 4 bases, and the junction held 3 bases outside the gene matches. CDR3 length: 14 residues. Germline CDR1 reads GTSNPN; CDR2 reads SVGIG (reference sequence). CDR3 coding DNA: TGTGCCTGGAGTTCTGACAGGGGTAATGAAAAACTGTTTTTT. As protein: CAWSSDRGNEKLFF.

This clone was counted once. CDR3 DNA sequence: TGTGCCAGCAGTTACAATCTAGCGGGGACCGGGGAGCTGTTTTTT. Protein: CASSYNLAGTGELFF. The chain joins TRBV6-5 to TRBJ2-2, with 9 bases identical to TRBD2. Germline loops: CDR1 MNHEY, CDR2 SVGAGI. CDR3 length: 15 residues. V lost 2 bases and J lost 5; bases outside the gene matches: 3.

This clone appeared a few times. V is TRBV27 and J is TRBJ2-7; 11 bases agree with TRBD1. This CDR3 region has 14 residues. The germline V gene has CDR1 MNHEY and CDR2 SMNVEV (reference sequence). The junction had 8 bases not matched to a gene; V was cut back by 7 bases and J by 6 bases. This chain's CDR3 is CASTQGTGGSEQYF. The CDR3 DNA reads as TGTGCCAGCACCCAGGGGACAGGGGGTAGCGAGCAGTACTTC.

CDR3 protein: CASSQDQRDREYNEQFF. In nucleotides, the CDR3 is TGCGCCAGCAGCCAAGATCAGCGGGACAGGGAGTACAATGAGCAGTTCTTC. V usage is TRBV4-3 and J usage is TRBJ2-1; 9 bases are shared with TRBD1. The CDR3 has 17 amino acids. From germline, CDR1 is LGHNA and CDR2 YSLEER. V was pared by 0 bases and J by 4 bases, with 7 bases of the junction left unmatched.

The CDR3 loop reads CASSWDRGSETQYF. In DNA form, the CDR3 reads TGTGCCAGCAGCTGGGACAGGGGATCAGAGACCCAGTACTTC. The chain carries TRBV7-8 and TRBJ2-5; TRBD1 matches 10 bases. The CDR3 loop spans 14 amino acids. The trim removed 4 bases at V and 4 bases at J, leaving 3 bases unmatched. Germline CDR1 is SGHVS and CDR2 is FQNEAQ.

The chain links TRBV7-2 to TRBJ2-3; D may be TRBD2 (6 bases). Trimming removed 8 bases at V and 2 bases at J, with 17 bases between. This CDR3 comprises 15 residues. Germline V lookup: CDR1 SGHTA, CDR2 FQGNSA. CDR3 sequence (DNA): TGTGCCAGCCACGGGGAACTAGCCTTCACAGATACGCAGTATTTT. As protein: CASHGELAFTDTQYF.

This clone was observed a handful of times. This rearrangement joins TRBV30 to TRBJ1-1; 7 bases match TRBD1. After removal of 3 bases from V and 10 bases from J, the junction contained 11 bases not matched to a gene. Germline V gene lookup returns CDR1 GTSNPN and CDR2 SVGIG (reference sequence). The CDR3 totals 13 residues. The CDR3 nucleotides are TGTGCCTGGAGCTCGTTCTCACAGGGGAGAGCTTTCTTT. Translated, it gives CAWSSFSQGRAFF.

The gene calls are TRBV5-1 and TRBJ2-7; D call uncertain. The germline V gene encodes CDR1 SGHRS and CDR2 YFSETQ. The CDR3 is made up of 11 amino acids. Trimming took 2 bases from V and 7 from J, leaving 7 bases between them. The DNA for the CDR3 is TGCGCCAGCAGCTTTAACAGAGAGCAGTACTTC. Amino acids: CASSFNREQYF.

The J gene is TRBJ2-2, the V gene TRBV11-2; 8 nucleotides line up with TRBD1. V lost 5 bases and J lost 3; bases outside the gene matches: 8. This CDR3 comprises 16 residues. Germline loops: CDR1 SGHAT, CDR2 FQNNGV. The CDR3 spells CASSGGQVRHTGELFF. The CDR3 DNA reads TGTGCCAGCAGCGGGGGACAGGTTCGCCACACCGGGGAGCTGTTTTTT.

CDR3 protein: CASSPPGLVGEQFF. Here the CDR3 DNA reads TGCGCCAGCAGTCCCCCGGGACTAGTGGGTGAGCAGTTCTTC. The chain uses TRBV5-1 and TRBJ2-1; 8 bases are a match to TRBD2. J gave up 9 bases and V 5 bases, and 10 bases lay outside the gene matches. This CDR3 comprises 14 residues. The germline gives CDR1 SGHRS, CDR2 YFSETQ.

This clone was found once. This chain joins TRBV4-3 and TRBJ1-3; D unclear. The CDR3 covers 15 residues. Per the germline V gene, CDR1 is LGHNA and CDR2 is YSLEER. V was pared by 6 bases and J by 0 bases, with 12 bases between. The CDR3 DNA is TGCGCCAGCAGTTCTCAGATCAGCTCTGGAAACACCATATATTTT. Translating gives CASSSQISSGNTIYF.

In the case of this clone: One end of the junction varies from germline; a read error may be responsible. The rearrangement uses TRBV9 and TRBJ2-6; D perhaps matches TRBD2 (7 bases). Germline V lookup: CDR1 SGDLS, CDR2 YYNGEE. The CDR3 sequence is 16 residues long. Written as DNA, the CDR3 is TGTGCCAGCAGCCCAACCGGGGGGCCAGGGGCCAACGTCCCGACTTTC. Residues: CASSPTGGPGANVPTF. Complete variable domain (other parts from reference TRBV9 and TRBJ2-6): DSGVTQTPKHLITATGQRVTLRCSPRSGDLSVYWYQQSLDQGLQFLIQYYNGEERAKGNILERFSAQQFPDLHSELNLSSLELGDSALYFCASSPTGGPGANVPTFGAGSRLTVL.

CDR3 DNA: TGTGCCAGCAGCCAACAAGAGACCCAGTACTTC. Protein product: CASSQQETQYF. V gene TRBV5-4 combines with J gene TRBJ2-5; D not certain. Trimming left V 4 bases short and J 2 bases short, with 3 bases between. The CDR3 has 11 residues. Germline V gives CDR1 SGHNT, CDR2 YYREEE (reference sequence).

The DNA for the CDR3 is TGTGCCAGTAGTATAGACAGGTTCGAGCAGTACTTC. Translation: CASSIDRFEQYF. This chain connects TRBV19 to TRBJ2-7; D remains unclear. Germline V CDR1 and CDR2: LNHDA, SQIVND (reference sequence). The CDR3 contains 12 residues. Deletions cut 0 bases from V and 6 bases from J, with 6 bases between.

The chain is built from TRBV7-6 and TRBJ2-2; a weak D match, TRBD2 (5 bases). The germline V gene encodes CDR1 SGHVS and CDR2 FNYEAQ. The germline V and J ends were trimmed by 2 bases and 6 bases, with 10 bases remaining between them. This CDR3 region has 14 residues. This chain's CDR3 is CASSLTRGAGELFF. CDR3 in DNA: TGTGCCAGCAGCTTAACTAGAGGAGCCGGGGAGCTGTTTTTT. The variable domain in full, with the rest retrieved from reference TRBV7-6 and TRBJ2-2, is GAGVSQSPRYKVTKRGQDVALRCDPISGHVSLYWYRQALGQGPEFLTYFNYEAQQDKSGLPNDRFSAERPEGSISTLTIQRTEQRDSAMYRCASSLTRGAGELFFGEGSRLTVL.

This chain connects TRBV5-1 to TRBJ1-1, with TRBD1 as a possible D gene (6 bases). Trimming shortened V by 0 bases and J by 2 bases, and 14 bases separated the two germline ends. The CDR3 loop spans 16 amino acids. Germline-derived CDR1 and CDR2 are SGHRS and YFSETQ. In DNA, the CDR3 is TGCGCCAGCAGCTTGGCCACAGGACAGATAAACACTGAAGCTTTCTTT. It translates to CASSLATGQINTEAFF.

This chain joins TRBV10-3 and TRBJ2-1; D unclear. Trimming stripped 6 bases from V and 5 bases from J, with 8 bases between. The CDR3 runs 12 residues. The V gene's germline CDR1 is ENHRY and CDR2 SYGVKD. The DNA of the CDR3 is TGTGCCATCAGCGCGAACGACAATGAGCAGTTCTTC. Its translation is CAISANDNEQFF.

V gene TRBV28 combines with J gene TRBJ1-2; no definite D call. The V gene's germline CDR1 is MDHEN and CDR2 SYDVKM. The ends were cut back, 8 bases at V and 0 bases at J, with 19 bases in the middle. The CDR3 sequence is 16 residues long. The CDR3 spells CASVGWAGLANYGYTF. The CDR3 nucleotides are TGTGCCAGCGTAGGGTGGGCGGGGTTAGCTAACTATGGCTACACCTTC.

CDR3 loop: CASSRDRGSYNEQFF. CDR3 DNA sequence: TGTGCCAGCAGCCGGGACAGGGGCTCCTACAATGAGCAGTTCTTC. The rearrangement uses TRBV5-4 and TRBJ2-1; 10 bases map to TRBD1. CDR1 and CDR2 (germline): SGHNT, YYREEE (reference sequence). V was clipped by 4 bases and J by 0 bases; unmatched bases: 1. The CDR3 runs 15 residues. Looking up the rest from reference TRBV5-4 and TRBJ2-1 gives the full variable domain: ETGVTQSPTHLIKTRGQQVTLRCSSQSGHNTVSWYQQALGQGPQFIFQYYREEENGRGNFPPRFSGLQFPNYSSELNVNALELDDSALYLCASSRDRGSYNEQFFGPGTRLTVL.